The source of this T cell receptor beta chain is a study of monozygotic twins with inflammatory bowel disease. Notes on this clonotype: What it binds is unknown.

Reprocessing the 5' RACE reads, TCRdb reports a single entry for every CDR3 protein and omits DNA. The sample totals 400,000 to 500,000 distinct CDR3 sequences. This CDR3 has 14 residues. The V gene's germline CDR1 is GTSNPN and CDR2 SVGIG (reference sequence). Whole-study results and caveats: Variability in patient repertoires may have come partly from differing immunosuppressive treatments. Healthy co-twins had higher TCRbeta inverse Simpson diversity than their IBD twins. Especially where disease activity was present, IBD patients had fewer clonotypes in common with others than healthy twins did.

Sequenced sample: blood. The chain recombines TRBV30 with TRBJ2-2; TCRdb outputs TRBD2, but without DNA this stays unchecked. This TCR derives from a human donor with ulcerative colitis or Crohn's disease, or a healthy co-twin of an affected twin (not recorded which). CDR3: CAWSGLAGAGELFF.